These 26 T cell receptor beta chains were sequenced from one sample in a study of ipilimumab plus nivolumab after autologous stem cell transplantation. Assay: immunoSEQ multiplex PCR; the TCRdb copy retains only in-frame clones and omits some. The sample lists about 43,000 clones; roughly 90% were seen once. Sequencing was performed on PBMCs, taken in a trial of ipilimumab plus nivolumab as post-transplant consolidation. The receptors here all came from a male donor with multiple myeloma.

The genes are TRBV5-1 and TRBJ2-3, with D possibly being TRBD1 (5 bases). This CDR3 is built from 15 residues. V was shortened by 4 bases and J by 7 bases, with 19 bases between the two germline ends. The germline CDR1 and CDR2 sequences are SGHRS and YFSETQ. CDR3 DNA: TGCGCCAGCAGCGTGGGGCTATTGCCTTTGAATACGCAGTATTTT. Translated, it gives CASSVGLLPLNTQYF.

V gene TRBV4-3 combines with J gene TRBJ1-2, with TRBD1 matching over 11 bases. There are 14 residues in the CDR3. The germline V gene encodes CDR1 LGHNA and CDR2 YSLEER. V was clipped by 4 bases and J by 8 bases; unmatched bases: 6. The CDR3 spells CASSPGQGAEGYTF. CDR3 DNA sequence: TGCGCCAGCAGCCCCGGACAGGGGGCTGAGGGCTACACCTTC.

The chain has TRBV19 and TRBJ2-5; D ambiguous. The ends were cut back, 5 bases at V and 5 bases at J, with 9 bases in the middle. CDR3 length: 12 residues. Germline loops: CDR1 LNHDA, CDR2 SQIVND (reference sequence). Written as DNA, the CDR3 is TGTGCCAGTAGTTCGGGTCGGGAGACCCAGTACTTC. Translating it yields CASSSGRETQYF. Supplemented by reference TRBV19 and TRBJ2-5, the full variable domain reads DGGITQSPKYLFRKEGQNVTLSCEQNLNHDAMYWYRQDPGQGLRLIYYSQIVNDFQKGDIAEGYSVSREKKESFPLTVTSAQKNPTAFYLCASSSGRETQYFGPGTRLLVL.

The chain has TRBV15 and TRBJ2-5, with 8 bases lining up with TRBD1. Germline V gene sequence: CDR1 LNHNV, CDR2 YYDKDF (reference sequence). With 5 bases clipped from V and 0 bases from J, the junction kept 5 bases outside the gene matches. The CDR3 loop spans 15 amino acids. CDR3 amino acids: CATSGRDRYQETQYF. Written as DNA, the CDR3 is TGTGCCACCAGCGGACGGGACAGGTACCAAGAGACCCAGTACTTC.

The chain is built from TRBV4-2 and TRBJ2-5; 7 bases agree with TRBD1. Germline loops: CDR1 LGHNA, CDR2 YNFKEQ. The CDR3 length is 14 residues. Trimming took 5 bases from V and 4 from J; bases not matched to a gene: 7. CDR3 sequence reads: CASSAGRGLETQYF. The CDR3 nucleotides read TGTGCCAGCAGCGCCGGCAGGGGGTTAGAGACCCAGTACTTC.

The chain employs TRBV2 and TRBJ2-7; unclear D gene. V gave up 8 bases and J gave up 3 bases, with 17 bases separating them. Germline values: CDR1 SNHLY, CDR2 FYNNEI. CDR3 length: 14 residues. CDR3 DNA: TGTGCCAGCCGGTCCAGCTATTTTATCTACGAGCAGTACTTC. Amino acids: CASRSSYFIYEQYF.

The chain is built from TRBV5-8 and TRBJ1-2; TRBD1 matches at 7 bases. V was pared by 0 bases and J by 8 bases, with 7 bases of the junction left unmatched. In germline, CDR1 is SGHTS, CDR2 YDEGEE. CDR3 length: 14 amino acids. CDR3 sequence (DNA): TGTGCCAGCAGCTTGGGACAGGGCCCGGCGGGCTACACCTTC. Its protein product is CASSLGQGPAGYTF. The full variable domain, with the rest looked up from reference TRBV5-8 and TRBJ1-2, is EAGVTQSPTHLIKTRGQQATLRCSPISGHTSVYWYQQALGLGLQFLLWYDEGEERNRGNFPPRFSGRQFPNYSSELNVNALELEDSALYLCASSLGQGPAGYTFGSGTRLTVV.

The V call is TRBV2, the J call TRBJ2-7, with 8 bases lining up with TRBD1. V dropped 4 bases and J dropped 5; count of bases not matched to a gene: 4. The CDR3 covers 13 residues. Germline lookup yields CDR1 SNHLY and CDR2 FYNNEI. The CDR3 here is CASSGTGTHEQYF. CDR3 nucleotide sequence: TGTGCCAGCAGTGGGACAGGGACTCACGAGCAGTACTTC. The full variable domain, in which reference TRBV2 and TRBJ2-7 provide the parts outside the CDR3, is EPEVTQTPSHQVTQMGQEVILRCVPISNHLYFYWYRQILGQKVEFLVSFYNNEISEKSEIFDDQFSVERPDGSNFTLKIRSTKLEDSAMYFCASSGTGTHEQYFGPGTRLTVT.

This clone was picked up one time. The V and J genes are TRBV2 and TRBJ1-1; 7 bases are shared with TRBD1. Germline loops: CDR1 SNHLY, CDR2 FYNNEI. Trimming cost V 5 bases and J 0 bases; bases outside gene matches: 3. The CDR3 runs 14 residues. The CDR3 DNA follows: TGTGCCAGCAGTCCACAGGGGTTGAACACTGAAGCTTTCTTT. This translates into CASSPQGLNTEAFF.

This CDR3 reads CASSAQGAPGGSPLHF. CDR3 bases: TGCGCCAGCAGCGCACAGGGGGCCCCCGGAGGTTCACCCCTCCACTTT. V usage is TRBV5-1 and J usage is TRBJ1-6; 9 bases align to TRBD1. The germline V gene has CDR1 SGHRS and CDR2 YFSETQ. This CDR3 contains 16 residues. The junction had 11 bases not matched to a gene; V was cut back by 4 bases and J by 9 bases.

The chain carries TRBV9 and TRBJ1-1; the D is unclear. V dropped 4 bases and J dropped 6 bases, with 10 bases sitting between them. This CDR3 has 12 amino acids. CDR1 and CDR2 from the germline V gene are SGDLS and YYNGEE. This chain's CDR3 is CASSPSGAEAFF. CDR3 in DNA: TGTGCCAGCAGCCCGAGCGGCGCTGAAGCTTTCTTT.

This sequence joins TRBV6-6 and TRBJ1-5; weak D call: TRBD1 (6 bases). The CDR3 consists of 15 residues. Germline CDR1 is MNHNY and CDR2 is SVGAGI (reference sequence). V lost 7 bases and J lost 0, with 13 bases in between. CDR3 region: CASTDSGYSNQPQHF. The CDR3 bases are TGTGCCAGCACGGACAGCGGTTATAGCAATCAGCCCCAGCATTTT.

The V call is TRBV30, the J call TRBJ2-3; tentative D call: TRBD1 (5 bases). Trimming pared 2 bases from V and 6 bases from J, leaving 12 bases between. CDR1 GTSNPN and CDR2 SVGIG come from the germline V gene (reference sequence). The CDR3 extends over 13 amino acids. The CDR3 is CAWSLRDWDTQYF. CDR3 sequence (DNA): TGTGCCTGGAGTCTCAGGGATTGGGATACGCAGTATTTT.

The gene calls are TRBV5-5 and TRBJ1-1; the D gene is possibly TRBD1 (5 bases). The CDR3 sequence is 13 residues long. Germline CDR1 is SGHKS and CDR2 is YYEKEE (reference sequence). With 5 bases removed from V and 6 bases from J, the gap between germline ends came to 14 bases. CDR3 protein: CASRSGLSPEAFF. The DNA of the CDR3 is TGTGCCAGCAGGTCAGGGCTTTCCCCTGAAGCTTTCTTT.

The chain uses TRBV30 and TRBJ1-2; D might be TRBD1 (6 bases). Per germline, CDR1 GTSNPN and CDR2 SVGIG (reference sequence). The CDR3 consists of 16 residues. V was pared by 2 bases and J by 4 bases, with 20 bases between. As DNA, the CDR3 is TGTGCCTGGAGTCCCCGTATTGGGGGCGTGGGCTATGGCTACACCTTC. As protein: CAWSPRIGGVGYGYTF.

The chain uses TRBV27 and TRBJ2-5; 12 bases are shared with TRBD2. The J call is doubtful: the DNA matches TRBJ2-7 better. Per the germline V gene, CDR1 is MNHEY and CDR2 is SMNVEV (reference sequence). The CDR3 has 14 amino acids. DNA for the CDR3: TGTGCCAGCTGTACTAGCGGGAGGACCTACGAGCAGTACTTC. Protein: CASCTSGRTYEQYF.

This clone was detected a few times. This chain connects TRBV6-4 to TRBJ2-3; D not resolved. Per the germline V gene, CDR1 is MRHNA and CDR2 is SNTAGT. Trimming stripped 5 bases from V and 0 bases from J, with 9 bases between. This CDR3 has 14 residues. This CDR3 reads CASSQAPSTDTQYF. The CDR3 region has the DNA TGTGCCAGCAGTCAGGCACCGAGCACAGATACGCAGTATTTT.

V usage is TRBV30 and J usage is TRBJ2-2; TRBD2 might be the D (6 bases). Between the trimmed V and J ends, which lost 5 bases and 7 bases, there was a span of 17 bases. Germline V gene data show CDR1 as GTSNPN and CDR2 as SVGIG (reference sequence). The CDR3 has 14 residues. The chain's CDR3 is CAWDRDFTGGELFF. DNA of the CDR3: TGTGCCTGGGACCGGGACTTTACAGGCGGGGAGCTGTTTTTT. The whole variable domain, remainder taken from reference TRBV30 and TRBJ2-2, is SQTIHQWPATLVQPVGSPLSLECTVEGTSNPNLYWYRQAAGRGLQLLFYSVGIGQISSEVPQNLSASRPQDRQFILSSKKLLLSDSGFYLCAWDRDFTGGELFFGEGSRLTVL.

V is TRBV19 and J is TRBJ2-3; D is unclear. This CDR3 has 13 residues. Germline V gene sequence: CDR1 LNHDA, CDR2 SQIVND (reference sequence). The V gene lost 3 bases and the J gene lost 5 bases, with 9 bases spanning the gap. The chain's CDR3 is CASSMGKGDTQYF. The CDR3 nucleotides are TGTGCCAGTAGTATGGGGAAGGGAGATACGCAGTATTTT.

In this sample, this clone turned up once. This rearrangement joins TRBV5-1 to TRBJ1-2; D is unclear. The germline V gene has CDR1 SGHRS and CDR2 YFSETQ. The CDR3 spans 13 residues. The V end was cut by 1 base, the J end by 6 bases, with 10 bases between. The CDR3 DNA reads as TGCGCCAGCAGCTTGTGGGTGGAGGATGGCTACACCTTC. It specifies CASSLWVEDGYTF.

This sequence joins TRBV30 and TRBJ1-5; D may be TRBD1 (5 bases). The V end was cut by 2 bases, the J end by 1 base, with 12 bases between. Germline loops: CDR1 GTSNPN, CDR2 SVGIG (reference sequence). The CDR3 contains 15 residues. This CDR3 reads CAWSSAGPSNQPQHF. The CDR3 coding sequence is TGTGCCTGGAGTTCTGCGGGGCCGAGCAATCAGCCCCAGCATTTT.

The J gene is TRBJ1-1, the V gene TRBV11-2; maybe TRBD1 (6 bases). With 1 base removed from V and 3 bases from J, the gap between germline ends came to 9 bases. CDR3 length: 14 residues. Germline values: CDR1 SGHAT, CDR2 FQNNGV. The CDR3 is CASSLAGAHTEAFF. For the CDR3, the DNA is TGTGCCAGCAGCTTAGCAGGGGCGCACACTGAAGCTTTCTTT.

The chain has TRBV20-1 and TRBJ2-7, with TRBD1 identical over 9 bases. The CDR3 has 11 amino acids. Germline V gene data show CDR1 as DFQATT and CDR2 as SNEGSKA (reference sequence). V dropped 3 bases and J dropped 12; count of bases not matched to a gene: 6. The CDR3 nucleotides read TGCAGTGCTAGCGATCGGGACAGGGTGTACTTC. Its translation is CSASDRDRVYF.

The CDR3, as DNA: TGTGCCAGCTCACCGAGCGATGGCTATGGCTACACCTTC. Translated: CASSPSDGYGYTF. This sequence joins TRBV18 and TRBJ1-2; D is ambiguous. Trimming removed 3 bases at V and 4 bases at J, with 9 bases between. Per germline, CDR1 KGHSH and CDR2 LQKENI. The CDR3 sequence is 13 residues long.

The genes are TRBV25-1 and TRBJ2-5, with D maybe TRBD1 (5 bases). Germline values: CDR1 MGHDK, CDR2 SYGVNS. Trimming stripped 3 bases from V and 1 base from J, with 9 bases between. The CDR3 is 14 residues long. The CDR3 DNA is TGTGCCAGCAGTGACAGGGTGGCCCAAGAGACCCAGTACTTC. Translating it yields CASSDRVAQETQYF.

The gene calls are TRBV7-9 and TRBJ1-2, with 8 bases fitting TRBD1. The junction had 9 bases not matched to a gene; V was cut back by 5 bases and J by 4 bases. The CDR3 sequence is 15 residues long. Germline V lookup: CDR1 SEHNR, CDR2 FQNEAQ (reference sequence). The CDR3 DNA reads TGTGCCAGCAGCGGCGGGACAGGATCTTTCTATGGCTACACCTTC. This gives the protein CASSGGTGSFYGYTF. The full variable domain, in which reference TRBV7-9 and TRBJ1-2 provide the parts outside the CDR3, is DTGVSQNPRHKITKRGQNVTFRCDPISEHNRLYWYRQTLGQGPEFLTYFQNEAQLEKSRLLSDRFSAERPKGSFSTLEIQRTEQGDSAMYLCASSGGTGSFYGYTFGSGTRLTVV.